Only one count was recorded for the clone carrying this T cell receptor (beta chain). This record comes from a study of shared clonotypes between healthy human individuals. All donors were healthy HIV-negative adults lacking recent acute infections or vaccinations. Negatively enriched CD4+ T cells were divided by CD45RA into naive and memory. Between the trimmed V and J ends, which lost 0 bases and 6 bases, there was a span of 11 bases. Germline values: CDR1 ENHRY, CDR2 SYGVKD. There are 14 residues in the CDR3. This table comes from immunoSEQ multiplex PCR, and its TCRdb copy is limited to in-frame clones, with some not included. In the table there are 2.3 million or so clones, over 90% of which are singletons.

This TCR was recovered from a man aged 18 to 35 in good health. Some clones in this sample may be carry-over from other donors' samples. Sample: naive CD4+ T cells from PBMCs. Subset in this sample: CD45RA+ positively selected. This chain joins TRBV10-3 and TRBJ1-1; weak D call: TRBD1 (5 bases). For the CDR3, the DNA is TGTGCCATCAGTGAGTCGTCGGGGCACCCTGAAGCTTTCTTT. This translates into CAISESSGHPEAFF.